The 13 T cell receptor beta chains reported below all come from one sample, sequenced in a study of cytomegalovirus exposure and HLA in healthy donors. PCR amplification relied on 60 Vbeta primers (plus 13 Jbeta primers). This table comes from immunoSEQ multiplex PCR, and its TCRdb copy is limited to in-frame clones, with some not included. This table has 200,000 to 250,000 clones, around 83% appearing once. The sample was PBMCs. Receptors originate from a woman in her thirties or forties in good health and CMV-seronegative.

This chain uses TRBV4-2 with TRBJ2-7; 7 bases map to TRBD2. CDR1 and CDR2 from the germline V gene are LGHNA and YNFKEQ. Trimming at V came to 0 bases and at J to 4 bases, leaving 6 bases not matched to a gene. There are 15 residues in the CDR3. The CDR3 DNA follows: TGTGCCAGCAGCCAAGATGCGGGAGTTTCGTACGAGCAGTACTTC. Translating gives CASSQDAGVSYEQYF.

In this sample, this clone turned up a few times. The chain has TRBV18 and TRBJ2-7, with 7 bases that match TRBD1. V was clipped by 4 bases and J by 3 bases; unmatched bases: 9. Germline CDR1 KGHSH, CDR2 LQKENI. This CDR3 contains 15 residues. Written as DNA, the CDR3 is TGTGCCAGCTCACTCTATCAGGGGGTCGACTACGAGCAGTACTTC. Translated, it gives CASSLYQGVDYEQYF.

This rearrangement joins TRBV2 to TRBJ2-5; no firm D call. Trimming removed 7 bases from V and 2 bases from J, with 5 bases in between. From germline, CDR1 is SNHLY and CDR2 FYNNEI. This CDR3 has 11 amino acids. CDR3 coding DNA: TGTGCCAGCACGTTTCAAGAGACCCAGTACTTC. Its translation: CASTFQETQYF. Complete variable domain (other parts from reference TRBV2 and TRBJ2-5): EPEVTQTPSHQVTQMGQEVILRCVPISNHLYFYWYRQILGQKVEFLVSFYNNEISEKSEIFDDQFSVERPDGSNFTLKIRSTKLEDSAMYFCASTFQETQYFGPGTRLLVL.

CDR3 in DNA: TGTGCCAGCAGCTTACAGGGGGCCACCTACAATGAGCAGTTCTTC. It codes for CASSLQGATYNEQFF. The chain is built from TRBV11-2 and TRBJ2-1; 8 bases line up with TRBD1. Germline assignment: CDR1 SGHAT and CDR2 FQNNGV. V shed 2 bases and J 2 bases; nucleotides not matched to a gene: 2. The CDR3 runs to 15 residues.

The gene calls are TRBV9 and TRBJ1-1, with D possibly TRBD1 on 5 matching bases. The V end lost 1 base, the J end lost 4 bases, and 29 bases lay between the germline ends. This CDR3 is 20 amino acids long. Per germline, CDR1 SGDLS and CDR2 YYNGEE. The CDR3 here is CASSVSGTGRVRNRGTEAFF. The CDR3 region has the DNA TGTGCCAGCAGCGTATCCGGGACTGGACGCGTCCGAAATCGAGGCACTGAAGCTTTCTTT.

The CDR3 is CASTQVGYEQYF. CDR3 DNA sequence: TGTGCCAGCACCCAGGTGGGCTACGAGCAGTACTTC. The J gene is TRBJ2-7, the V gene TRBV7-9; D is undetermined. The CDR3 extends over 12 amino acids. Germline V gene data show CDR1 as SEHNR and CDR2 as FQNEAQ (reference sequence). V was trimmed by 7 bases and J by 3 bases, leaving 10 bases between them.

This chain joins TRBV25-1 and TRBJ2-1; 14 nucleotides align to TRBD2. From germline, CDR1 is MGHDK and CDR2 SYGVNS. This CDR3 has 17 amino acids. J lost 8 bases, V lost 6 bases, and 12 bases had no gene match. The CDR3 coding sequence is TGTGCCAGCAGAGGGAGAGGGGCGGGACTAGCGGGAGATGAGCAGTTCTTC. Protein: CASRGRGAGLAGDEQFF.

This clone was recorded only once. The chain carries TRBV19 and TRBJ2-6, with 7 nucleotides matching TRBD1. Losses at the gene ends were 5 bases for V and 0 bases for J; bases not matched to a gene: 10. Germline CDR1 is LNHDA and CDR2 is SQIVND (reference sequence). The CDR3 totals 18 residues. CDR3 nucleotide sequence: TGTGCCAGTAGTCCCATAACAGGGGCCTTCTCTGGGGCCAACGTCCTGACTTTC. Translated, it gives CASSPITGAFSGANVLTF.

The CDR3 sequence is CASSLFWQGGETQYF. In nucleotides, the CDR3 is TGTGCCAGCAGTTTATTTTGGCAGGGTGGGGAGACCCAGTACTTC. The genes are TRBV27 and TRBJ2-5; a possible D gene is TRBD1 (5 bases). The germline V gene encodes CDR1 MNHEY and CDR2 SMNVEV (reference sequence). V was cut by 1 base and J by 5 bases, with 14 bases left in between. CDR3 length equals 15 residues.

The chain is built from TRBV19 and TRBJ2-2, with a possible D match to TRBD2 (5 bases). The CDR3 contains 16 residues. Trimming stripped 0 bases from V and 1 base from J, with 9 bases between. Germline CDR1 LNHDA, CDR2 SQIVND (reference sequence). The CDR3: CASSIELALNTGELFF. Written as DNA, the CDR3 is TGTGCCAGTAGTATAGAGTTAGCGCTGAACACCGGGGAGCTGTTTTTT.

The chain has TRBV6-1 and TRBJ2-3, with a weak D call TRBD2 (7 bases). There are 12 residues in the CDR3. V gave up 2 bases and J gave up 13 bases, with 13 bases separating them. Germline-derived CDR1 and CDR2 are MNHNS and SASEGT. The CDR3 spells CASSEIGGLEYF. The CDR3 nucleotides are TGTGCCAGCAGTGAAATCGGGGGGCTCGAGTATTTT.

The V and J genes are TRBV27 and TRBJ2-1; 7 bases line up with TRBD1. The CDR3 has 15 amino acids. Per the germline V gene, CDR1 is MNHEY and CDR2 is SMNVEV (reference sequence). The V and J ends lost 5 bases and 3 bases, in that order; junction bases with no gene match: 7. The CDR3 reads CASSPRDSLYNEQFF. The DNA of the CDR3 is TGTGCCAGCAGTCCTCGGGACAGCCTCTACAATGAGCAGTTCTTC.

This clone was observed once. The chain uses TRBV19 and TRBJ2-2; TRBD2 might be the D (6 bases). The CDR3 totals 15 residues. V lost 5 bases, J lost 7 bases, and 17 bases lay in between. Looked up from germline, CDR1 is LNHDA and CDR2 is SQIVND (reference sequence). The CDR3 sequence is CASSPTGRAGGELFF. CDR3 DNA sequence: TGTGCCAGTAGTCCTACTGGGCGAGCGGGCGGGGAGCTGTTTTTT.